Listed here is a single T cell receptor beta chain. Per the original methods: Counts of nucleated cells, estimated from reference gene primer amplification, were obtained. Produced via immunoSEQ multiplex PCR; TCRdb's table is partial and in-frame only. That table furnishes V, J and clone size, whereas the DNA furnished D and trimming. The sample yields around 98,000 clones, around 90% seen once. This sample is part of a study of blood T cell repertoires in COVID-19. The overall study: Collection of acute and convalescent COVID-19 samples took place in the United States, Italy and Spain. Nucleic acid was either cDNA or gDNA, and it came from T cells, B-cell-depleted T cells, or PBMCs.

The TCR originated in a man aged 65 to 85 with acute or convalescent COVID-19. The sequencing sample was made of peripheral blood.

CDR3 nucleotides: TGTGCCAGTAGGTACAGGGGTTCTAACTATGGCTACACCTTC. Its protein is CASRYRGSNYGYTF. The rearrangement uses TRBV19 and TRBJ1-2; 7 positions agree with TRBD1. V shed 6 bases and J 0 bases; nucleotides not matched to a gene: 4. The CDR3 contains 14 residues. In germline, CDR1 is LNHDA, CDR2 SQIVND (reference sequence).